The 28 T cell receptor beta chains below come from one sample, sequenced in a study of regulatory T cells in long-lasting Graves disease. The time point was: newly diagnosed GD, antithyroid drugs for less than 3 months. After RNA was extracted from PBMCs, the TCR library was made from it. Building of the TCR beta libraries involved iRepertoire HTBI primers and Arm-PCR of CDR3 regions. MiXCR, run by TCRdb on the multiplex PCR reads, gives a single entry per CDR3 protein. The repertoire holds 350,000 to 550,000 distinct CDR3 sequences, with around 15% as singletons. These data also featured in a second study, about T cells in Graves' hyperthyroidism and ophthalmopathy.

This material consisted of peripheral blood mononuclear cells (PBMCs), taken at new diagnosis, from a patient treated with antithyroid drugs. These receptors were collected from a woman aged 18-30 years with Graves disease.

The CDR3 region has the DNA TGTGCCAGCAGTTTACGACAGGGGGCGGGGGATGGCTACACCTTC. Protein sequence: CASSLRQGAGDGYTF. The V call is TRBV27, the J call TRBJ1-2, with TRBD1 matching over 10 bases. The V gene's germline CDR1 is MNHEY and CDR2 SMNVEV (reference sequence). This CDR3 contains 15 residues. J was trimmed by 6 bases and V by 2 bases; bases with no gene match: 6.

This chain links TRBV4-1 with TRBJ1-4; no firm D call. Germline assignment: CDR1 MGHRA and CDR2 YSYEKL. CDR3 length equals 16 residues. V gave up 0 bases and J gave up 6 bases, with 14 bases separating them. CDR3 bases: TGCGCCAGCAGCCAAGAATTAGGGATCAGCTATGAAAAACTGTTTTTT. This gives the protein CASSQELGISYEKLFF.

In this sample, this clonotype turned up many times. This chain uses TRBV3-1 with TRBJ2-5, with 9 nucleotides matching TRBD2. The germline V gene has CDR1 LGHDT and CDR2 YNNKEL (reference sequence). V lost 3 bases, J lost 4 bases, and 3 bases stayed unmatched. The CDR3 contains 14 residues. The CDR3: CASSQGLARETQYF. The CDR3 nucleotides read TGTGCCAGCAGCCAGGGACTAGCTCGAGAGACCCAGTACTTC.

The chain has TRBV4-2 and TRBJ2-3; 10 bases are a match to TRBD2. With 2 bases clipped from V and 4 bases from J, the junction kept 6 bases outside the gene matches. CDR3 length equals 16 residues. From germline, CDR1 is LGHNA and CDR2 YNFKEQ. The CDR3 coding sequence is TGTGCCAGCAGCCAAACTCTAGCGGGAGCGGCAGATACGCAGTATTTT. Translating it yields CASSQTLAGAADTQYF.

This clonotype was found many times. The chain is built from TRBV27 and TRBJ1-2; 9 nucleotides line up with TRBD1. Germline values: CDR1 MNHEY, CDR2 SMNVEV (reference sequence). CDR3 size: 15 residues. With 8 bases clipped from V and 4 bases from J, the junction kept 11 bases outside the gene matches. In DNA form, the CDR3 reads TGTGCCAGCCGTGCCAGGAGGGGACAGGGCTATGGCTACACCTTC. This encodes CASRARRGQGYGYTF.

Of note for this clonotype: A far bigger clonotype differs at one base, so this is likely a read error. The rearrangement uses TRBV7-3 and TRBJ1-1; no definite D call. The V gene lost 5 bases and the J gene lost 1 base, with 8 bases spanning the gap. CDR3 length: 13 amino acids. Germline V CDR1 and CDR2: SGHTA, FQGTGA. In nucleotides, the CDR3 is TGTGCCAGCAGCCCCAGAAAGAACACTGAAGCTTTCTTT. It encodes CASSPRKNTEAFF.

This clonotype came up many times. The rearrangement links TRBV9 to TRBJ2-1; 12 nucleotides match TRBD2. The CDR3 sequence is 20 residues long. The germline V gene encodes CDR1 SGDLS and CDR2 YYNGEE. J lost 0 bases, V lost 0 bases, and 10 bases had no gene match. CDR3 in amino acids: CASSVDWTSGTTSSYNEQFF. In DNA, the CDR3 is TGTGCCAGCAGCGTAGACTGGACTAGCGGGACCACAAGCTCCTACAATGAGCAGTTCTTC. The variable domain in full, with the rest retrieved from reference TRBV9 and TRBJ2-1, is DSGVTQTPKHLITATGQRVTLRCSPRSGDLSVYWYQQSLDQGLQFLIQYYNGEERAKGNILERFSAQQFPDLHSELNLSSLELGDSALYFCASSVDWTSGTTSSYNEQFFGPGTRLTVL.

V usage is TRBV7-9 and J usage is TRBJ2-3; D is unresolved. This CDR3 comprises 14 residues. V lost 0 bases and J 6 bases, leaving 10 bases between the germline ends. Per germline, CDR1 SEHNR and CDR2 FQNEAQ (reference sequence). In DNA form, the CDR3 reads TGTGCCAGCAGCTTAGCCCTCGTCGGGGATACGCAGTATTTT. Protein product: CASSLALVGDTQYF.

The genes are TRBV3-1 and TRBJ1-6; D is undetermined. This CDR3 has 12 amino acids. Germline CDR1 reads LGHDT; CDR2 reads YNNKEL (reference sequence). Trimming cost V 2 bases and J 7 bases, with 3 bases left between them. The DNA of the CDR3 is TGTGCCAGCAGCCAATGGAATTCACCCCTCCACTTT. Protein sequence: CASSQWNSPLHF.

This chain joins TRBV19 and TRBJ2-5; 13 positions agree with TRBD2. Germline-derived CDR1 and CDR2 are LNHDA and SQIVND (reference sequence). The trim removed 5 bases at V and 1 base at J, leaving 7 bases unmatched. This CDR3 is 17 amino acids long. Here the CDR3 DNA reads TGTGCCAGTAGTGAAGGACTAGCGGGAGCCCTCCAAGAGACCCAGTACTTC. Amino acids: CASSEGLAGALQETQYF.

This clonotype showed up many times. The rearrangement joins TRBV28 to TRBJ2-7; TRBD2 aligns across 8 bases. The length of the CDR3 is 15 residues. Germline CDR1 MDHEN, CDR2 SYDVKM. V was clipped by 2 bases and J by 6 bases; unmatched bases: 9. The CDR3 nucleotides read TGTGCCAGCAGTTTAGGGAGCGGGAGTTTTGGCGAGCAGTACTTC. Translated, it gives CASSLGSGSFGEQYF.

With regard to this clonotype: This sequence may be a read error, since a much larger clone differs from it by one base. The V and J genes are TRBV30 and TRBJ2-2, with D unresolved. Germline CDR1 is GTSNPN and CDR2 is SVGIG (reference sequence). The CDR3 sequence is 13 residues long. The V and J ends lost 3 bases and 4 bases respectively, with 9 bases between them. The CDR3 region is CAWSGLITGELFF. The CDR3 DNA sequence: TGTGCCTGGAGCGGTCTGATCACCGGGGAGCTGTTTTTT.

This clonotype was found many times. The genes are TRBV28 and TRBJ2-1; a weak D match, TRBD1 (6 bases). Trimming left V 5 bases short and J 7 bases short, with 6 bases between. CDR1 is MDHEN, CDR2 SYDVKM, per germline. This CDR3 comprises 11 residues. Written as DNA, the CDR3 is TGTGCCAGCAGTCAGGGGAATGAGCAGTTCTTC. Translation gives CASSQGNEQFF.

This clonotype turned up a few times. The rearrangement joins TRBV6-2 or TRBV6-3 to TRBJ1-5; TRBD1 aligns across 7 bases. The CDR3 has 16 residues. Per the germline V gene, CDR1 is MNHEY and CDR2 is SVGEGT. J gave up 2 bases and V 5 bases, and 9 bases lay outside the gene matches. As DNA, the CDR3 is TGTGCCAGCAGTGAAGCGGAGGGGGCTGGCAATCAGCCCCAGCATTTT. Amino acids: CASSEAEGAGNQPQHF.

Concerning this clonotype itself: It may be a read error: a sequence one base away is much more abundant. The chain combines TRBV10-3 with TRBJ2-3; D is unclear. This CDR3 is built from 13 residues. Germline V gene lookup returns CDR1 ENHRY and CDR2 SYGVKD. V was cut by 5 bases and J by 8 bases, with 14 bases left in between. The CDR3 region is CAISYNSAGTQYF. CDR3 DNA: TGTGCCATCAGTTACAACTCAGCTGGTACGCAGTATTTT.

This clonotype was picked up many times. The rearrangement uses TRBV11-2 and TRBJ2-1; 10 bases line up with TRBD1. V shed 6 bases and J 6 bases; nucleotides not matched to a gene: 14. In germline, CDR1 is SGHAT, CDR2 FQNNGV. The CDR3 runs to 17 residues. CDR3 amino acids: CASSRRGQGTFRNEQFF. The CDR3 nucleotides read TGTGCCAGCAGTAGGAGGGGACAGGGGACCTTCCGCAATGAGCAGTTCTTC.

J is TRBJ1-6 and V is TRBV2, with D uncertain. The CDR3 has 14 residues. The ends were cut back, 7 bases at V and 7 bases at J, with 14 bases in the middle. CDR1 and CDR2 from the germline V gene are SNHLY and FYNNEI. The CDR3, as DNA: TGTGCCAGCAAATTCGGGGATAAGAATTCACCCCTCCACTTT. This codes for CASKFGDKNSPLHF.

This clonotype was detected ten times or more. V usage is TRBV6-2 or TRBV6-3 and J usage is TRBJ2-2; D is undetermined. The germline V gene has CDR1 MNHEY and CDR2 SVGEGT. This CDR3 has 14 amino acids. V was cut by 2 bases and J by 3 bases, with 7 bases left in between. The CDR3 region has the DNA TGTGCCAGCAGTTACAGTACTTACACCGGGGAGCTGTTTTTT. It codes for CASSYSTYTGELFF.

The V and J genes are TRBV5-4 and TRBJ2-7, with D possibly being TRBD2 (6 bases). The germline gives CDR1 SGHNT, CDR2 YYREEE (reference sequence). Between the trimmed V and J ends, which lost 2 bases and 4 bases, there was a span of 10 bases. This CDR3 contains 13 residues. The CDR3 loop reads CASSFPGVYEQYF. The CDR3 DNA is TGTGCCAGCAGCTTCCCGGGAGTTTACGAGCAGTACTTC.

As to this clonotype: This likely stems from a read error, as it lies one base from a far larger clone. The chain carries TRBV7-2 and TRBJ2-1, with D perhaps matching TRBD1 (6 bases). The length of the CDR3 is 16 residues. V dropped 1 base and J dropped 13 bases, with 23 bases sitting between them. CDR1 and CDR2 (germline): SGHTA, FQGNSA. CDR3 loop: CASSLVPGDARETQFF. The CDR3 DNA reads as TGTGCCAGCAGCTTAGTGCCAGGGGACGCAAGAGAGACCCAGTTCTTC.

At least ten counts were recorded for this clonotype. CDR3 DNA sequence: TGCGCCAGCAGCACGGGGACTACCCTCAGCTCCTACAATGAGCAGTTCTTC. This translates into CASSTGTTLSSYNEQFF. The V gene is TRBV5-1, the J gene TRBJ2-1, with 7 bases fitting TRBD2. This CDR3 has 17 residues. V shed 4 bases, J shed 0 bases, and the junction held 10 bases outside the gene matches. Germline assignment: CDR1 SGHRS and CDR2 YFSETQ.

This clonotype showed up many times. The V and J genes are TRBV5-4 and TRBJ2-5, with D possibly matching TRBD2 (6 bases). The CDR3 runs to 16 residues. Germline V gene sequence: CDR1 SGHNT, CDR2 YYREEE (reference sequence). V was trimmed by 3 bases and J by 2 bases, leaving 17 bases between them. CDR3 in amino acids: CASSSTRGGAQETQYF. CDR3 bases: TGTGCCAGCAGCTCCACTAGGGGCGGGGCACAAGAGACCCAGTACTTC.

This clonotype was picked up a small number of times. CDR3 bases: TGTGCCAGCAGTTTATTAAGCGGGGCCAACACCGGGGAGCTGTTTTTT. The encoded protein is CASSLLSGANTGELFF. The genes are TRBV28 and TRBJ2-2; TRBD2 matches at 7 bases. CDR3 size: 16 residues. The J segment lost 2 bases and the V segment lost 1 base, leaving 4 bases of the junction unmatched. Germline V lookup: CDR1 MDHEN, CDR2 SYDVKM. Full variable domain (rest looked up from reference TRBV28 and TRBJ2-2): DVKVTQSSRYLVKRTGEKVFLECVQDMDHENMFWYRQDPGLGLRLIYFSYDVKMKEKGDIPEGYSVSREKKERFSLILESASTNQTSMYLCASSLLSGANTGELFFGEGSRLTVL.

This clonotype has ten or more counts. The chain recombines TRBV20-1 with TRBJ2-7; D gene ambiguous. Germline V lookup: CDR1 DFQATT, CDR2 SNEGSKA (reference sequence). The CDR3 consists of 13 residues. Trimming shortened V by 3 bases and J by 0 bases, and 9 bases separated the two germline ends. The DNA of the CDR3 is TGCAGTGCTAGTCGCGCAAGCTCCTACGAGCAGTACTTC. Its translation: CSASRASSYEQYF.

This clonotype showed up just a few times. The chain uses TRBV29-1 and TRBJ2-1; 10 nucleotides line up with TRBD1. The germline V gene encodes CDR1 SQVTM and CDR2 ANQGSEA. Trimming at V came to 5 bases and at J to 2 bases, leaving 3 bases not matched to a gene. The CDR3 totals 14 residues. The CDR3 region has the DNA TGCAGCGTTCCGGGACAGGGGACCTACAATGAGCAGTTCTTC. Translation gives CSVPGQGTYNEQFF.

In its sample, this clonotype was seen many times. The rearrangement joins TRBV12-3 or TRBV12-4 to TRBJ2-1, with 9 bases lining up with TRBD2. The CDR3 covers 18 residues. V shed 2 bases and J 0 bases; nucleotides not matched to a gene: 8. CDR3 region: CASSLISSGTSSYNEQFF. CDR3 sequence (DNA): TGTGCCAGCAGTTTAATTTCTAGCGGGACCAGCTCCTACAATGAGCAGTTCTTC.

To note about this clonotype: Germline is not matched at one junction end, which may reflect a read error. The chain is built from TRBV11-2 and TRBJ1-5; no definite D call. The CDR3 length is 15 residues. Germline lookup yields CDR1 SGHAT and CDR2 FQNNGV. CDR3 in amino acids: CASTQGEGGNQPHHF. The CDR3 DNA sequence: TGCGCCAGCACCCAAGGTGAGGGTGGCAATCAGCCCCATCATTTT.

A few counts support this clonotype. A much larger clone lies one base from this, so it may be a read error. Written as DNA, the CDR3 is TGTGCCAGCAGCCCCATTAGCGGGGAGGGGGCCAATGAGCGGTTCTTC. Translation: CASSPISGEGANERFF. The chain recombines TRBV7-3 with TRBJ2-1, with D tentatively TRBD2 (8 bases). This CDR3 region has 16 residues. Germline V lookup: CDR1 SGHTA, CDR2 FQGTGA.